This T cell receptor (beta chain) comes out of a study of sequential checkpoint blockade in melanoma. Treatment defined: randomized to nivolumab then ipilimumab (arm A) or the reverse (arm B). From thawed PBMCs, live CD3+CD8+ cells negative for CD19 and CD56 were sorted. This table comes from immunoSEQ multiplex PCR, and its TCRdb copy is limited to in-frame clones, with some not included. The table lists more than 9,500 clones, 82% of them singletons. This CDR3 spans 15 amino acids. The V segment lost 5 bases and the J segment 3 bases; nucleotides outside the gene matches: 10. Germline V gene data show CDR1 as LGHNA and CDR2 as YNFKEQ.

This sequence joins TRBV4-2 and TRBJ2-7, with 7 bases aligning to TRBD1. This TCR was sampled from a human donor with melanoma. The sequences come from CD8+ T cells sorted from blood (inferred from file names), collected from a patient given nivolumab and ipilimumab in sequence. Here the CDR3 reads CASSMDRDSYYEQYF. The DNA of the CDR3 is TGTGCCAGCAGCATGGACCGGGACAGCTACTACGAGCAGTACTTC.